The 14 T cell receptor beta chains presented below share a single source sample, sequenced in a study of cytomegalovirus exposure and HLA in healthy donors. PCR employed 60 Vbeta and 13 Jbeta primers. Only in-frame clones appear in the TCRdb table, and some are missing; sequencing was by immunoSEQ multiplex PCR. The sample carries 200,000 to 250,000 clones, approximately 87% recorded once. Sequencing used PBMCs. The receptors stem from a human donor in good health.

The rearrangement uses TRBV5-1 and TRBJ1-1; D is ambiguous. The CDR3 contains 16 residues. V was cut by 4 bases and J by 6 bases, with 22 bases left in between. CDR1 is SGHRS, CDR2 YFSETQ, per germline. The CDR3 bases are TGCGCCAGCAGCCCTACGAGGATTGGGTTCCTTGCTGAAGCTTTCTTT. As protein: CASSPTRIGFLAEAFF.

This clone was observed a single time. The CDR3 region has the DNA TGCGCCAGCAGCCGAGCGGGAGGAGGCTACAATGAGCAGTTCTTC. Residues: CASSRAGGGYNEQFF. This chain joins TRBV4-3 and TRBJ2-1; 9 nucleotides line up with TRBD2. The CDR3 extends over 15 amino acids. Germline trimming cut 4 bases from V and 3 bases from J; bases unmatched to any gene: 4. CDR1 and CDR2 (germline): LGHNA, YSLEER.

As for this clone: The germline gene is not matched at one end of the junction; a read error may be the cause. The chain recombines TRBV20-1 with TRBJ1-4; 7 bases map to TRBD1. This CDR3 has 11 amino acids. From germline, CDR1 is DFQATT and CDR2 SNEGSKA (reference sequence). The CDR3: CSAPRQGDILF. The CDR3 bases are TGCAGTGCTCCGAGACAGGGCGATATCCTTTTT.

This clone was observed a few times. The chain joins TRBV5-4 to TRBJ2-5; 9 bases line up with TRBD2. Germline-derived CDR1 and CDR2 are SGHNT and YYREEE (reference sequence). The ends lost 3 bases at V and 0 bases at J; junction bases unmatched: 6. CDR3 length: 16 residues. The CDR3 DNA sequence: TGTGCCAGCAGCTGGATGGCGGGAGGGCACCAAGAGACCCAGTACTTC. This encodes CASSWMAGGHQETQYF.

The rearrangement uses TRBV19 and TRBJ2-7; 7 nucleotides match TRBD1. The CDR3 has 15 amino acids. V gave up 3 bases and J gave up 1 base; unmatched junction bases: 6. From germline, CDR1 is LNHDA and CDR2 SQIVND (reference sequence). The CDR3 DNA reads TGTGCCAGTAGTATCAGGACAGGAGGATCCTACGAGCAGTACTTC. Translation gives CASSIRTGGSYEQYF.

The V gene is TRBV19, the J gene TRBJ2-3; TRBD2 is a possible D gene (6 bases). Germline V gene data show CDR1 as LNHDA and CDR2 as SQIVND (reference sequence). This CDR3 contains 16 residues. V lost 3 bases to trimming and J lost 6 bases, with 19 bases between them. CDR3 sequence: CASSILRDSRGDTQYF. The CDR3, as DNA: TGTGCCAGTAGTATCTTGCGGGACTCTCGTGGGGATACGCAGTATTTT.

The genes are TRBV28 and TRBJ1-1, with D possibly TRBD1 on 6 matching bases. This CDR3 region has 16 residues. The germline V gene has CDR1 MDHEN and CDR2 SYDVKM. Trimming stripped 10 bases from V and 0 bases from J, with 21 bases between. The CDR3 nucleotides are TGTGCCATCCTACCGTCTGGACCAGGGGTGAACACTGAAGCTTTCTTT. It translates to CAILPSGPGVNTEAFF.

The sample holds one count of this clone. This chain links TRBV19 with TRBJ2-2; 13 nucleotides agree with TRBD2. CDR1 and CDR2 (germline): LNHDA, SQIVND (reference sequence). Trimming took 6 bases from V and 7 from J; bases not matched to a gene: 11. CDR3 size: 17 residues. This chain's CDR3 is CASRARGLAGWNGELFF. CDR3 sequence (DNA): TGTGCCAGTAGGGCCCGGGGACTAGCGGGATGGAACGGGGAGCTGTTTTTT.

The chain uses TRBV5-6 and TRBJ1-4, with D perhaps matching TRBD1 (6 bases). The CDR3 is 15 amino acids. Germline V CDR1 and CDR2: SGHDT, YYEEEE. V was shortened by 4 bases and J by 4 bases, with 14 bases between the two germline ends. The CDR3 is CASSPGQRYNEKLFF. For the CDR3, the DNA is TGTGCCAGCAGCCCAGGACAGCGATATAATGAAAAACTGTTTTTT.

The chain uses TRBV7-9 and TRBJ2-1; 16 bases match TRBD2. CDR1 is SEHNR and CDR2 is FQNEAQ in the germline V gene (reference sequence). V gave up 5 bases and J gave up 6 bases; unmatched junction bases: 10. The CDR3 sequence is 18 residues long. CDR3 sequence reads: CASSMGLAGGPWTNEQFF. Here the CDR3 DNA reads TGTGCCAGCAGCATGGGACTAGCGGGAGGGCCATGGACCAATGAGCAGTTCTTC.

This rearrangement joins TRBV27 to TRBJ2-7; TRBD2 matches 11 bases. The germline V gene has CDR1 MNHEY and CDR2 SMNVEV (reference sequence). The CDR3 is 15 amino acids. With 4 bases clipped from V and 3 bases from J, the junction kept 5 bases outside the gene matches. The CDR3 spells CASSSPGLAVYEQYF. DNA of the CDR3: TGTGCCAGCAGTTCGCCGGGACTAGCGGTCTACGAGCAGTACTTC.

A remark on this clone: Different DNA sequences within this sample yield the same CDR3. This chain joins TRBV9 and TRBJ2-1; 10 nucleotides agree with TRBD2. The junction had 8 bases not matched to a gene; V was cut back by 2 bases and J by 6 bases. CDR1 and CDR2 from the germline V gene are SGDLS and YYNGEE. This CDR3 contains 16 residues. The CDR3 loop is CASSVVAGGPGNEQFF. The CDR3 region has the DNA TGTGCCAGCAGCGTCGTAGCGGGAGGCCCAGGCAATGAGCAGTTCTTC.

This chain joins TRBV25-1 and TRBJ1-4, with D possibly being TRBD1 (5 bases). The CDR3 consists of 13 residues. V was cut by 5 bases and J by 12 bases, with 16 bases left in between. Per the germline V gene, CDR1 is MGHDK and CDR2 is SYGVNS. CDR3 coding DNA: TGTGCCAGCAGTACCCAAGGGGTCTTGGAACTGTTTTTT. Protein product: CASSTQGVLELFF.

The chain employs TRBV7-9 and TRBJ2-7; D is possibly TRBD1 (6 bases). The V and J ends lost 5 bases and 3 bases respectively, with 14 bases between them. CDR1 and CDR2 (germline): SEHNR, FQNEAQ (reference sequence). The CDR3 contains 14 residues. CDR3 bases: TGTGCCAGCAGCGCGGCGGTAGGGGGCTACGAGCAGTACTTC. It translates to CASSAAVGGYEQYF.